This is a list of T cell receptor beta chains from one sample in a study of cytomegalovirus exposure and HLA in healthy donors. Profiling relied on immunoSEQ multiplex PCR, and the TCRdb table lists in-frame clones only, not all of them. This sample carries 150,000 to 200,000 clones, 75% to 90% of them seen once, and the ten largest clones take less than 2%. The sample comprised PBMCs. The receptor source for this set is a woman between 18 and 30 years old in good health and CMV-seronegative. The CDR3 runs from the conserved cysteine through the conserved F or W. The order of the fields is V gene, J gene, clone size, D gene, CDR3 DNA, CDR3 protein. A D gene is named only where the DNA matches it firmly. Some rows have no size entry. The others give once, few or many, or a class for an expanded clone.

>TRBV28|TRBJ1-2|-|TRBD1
TGTGCCAGCAGTTTAGGTTTTATTTTAGGGGGCCTTAACTATGGCTACACCTTC
CASSLGFILGGLNYGYTF
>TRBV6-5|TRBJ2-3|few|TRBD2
TGTGCCAGCAGACCCCCACTAGCGGGGGATACGCAGTATTTT
CASRPPLAGDTQYF
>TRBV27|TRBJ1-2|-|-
TGTGCCAGCAGTCAACAGGGATATGGCTACACCTTC
CASSQQGYGYTF
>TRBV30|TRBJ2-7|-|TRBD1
TGTGCCTGGAGTGTAGGCGGACAGGGCTCCTACGAGCAGTACTTC
CAWSVGGQGSYEQYF
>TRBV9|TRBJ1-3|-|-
TGTGCCAGCAGCTCCGGAGTCTCTGGAAACACCATATATTTT
CASSSGVSGNTIYF
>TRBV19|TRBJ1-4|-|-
TGTGCCAGTAGTATAGATCTTCGAGGGGGGGGAGAAAAACTGTTTTTT
CASSIDLRGGGEKLFF
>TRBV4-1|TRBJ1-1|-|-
TGCGCCAGCCGCCAGGGCTCGAACACTGAAGCTTTCTTT
CASRQGSNTEAFF
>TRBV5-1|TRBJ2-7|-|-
TGCGCCAGCAGCTTGGCCCCCAGACAGCGGCAGTACTTC
CASSLAPRQRQYF
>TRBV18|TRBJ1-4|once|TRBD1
TGTGCCAGCTCACCACTACGCCCGGGACAGGGGAGTGAAAAACTGTTTTTT
CASSPLRPGQGSEKLFF
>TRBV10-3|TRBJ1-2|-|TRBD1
TGTGCCATCAGGCCGGACAGGGATTACTATGGCTACACCTTC
CAIRPDRDYYGYTF
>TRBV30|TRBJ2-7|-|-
TGTGCCTGGAGTATGGGGGGGCCCGAGCAGTACTTC
CAWSMGGPEQYF
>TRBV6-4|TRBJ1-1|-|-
TGTGCCAGCAGTGACGACAGCAACACTGAAGCTTTCTTT
CASSDDSNTEAFF
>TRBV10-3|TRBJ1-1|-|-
TGTGCCATCAGTGAGTCTACACGCGGGAACACTGAAGCTTTCTTT
CAISESTRGNTEAFF
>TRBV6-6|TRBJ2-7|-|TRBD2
TGTGCCAGCAGTTATATCGGGGGGAAGAGCTCCTACGAGCAGTACTTC
CASSYIGGKSSYEQYF
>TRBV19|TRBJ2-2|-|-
TGTGCCAGTAGAGGGGGTAGCGGGGAGCTGTTTTTT
CASRGGSGELFF
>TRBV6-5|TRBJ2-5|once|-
TGTGCCAGCAGTTCGACCAGGGGTTCTCAAGAGACCCAGTACTTC
CASSSTRGSQETQYF
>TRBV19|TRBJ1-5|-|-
TGTGCCAGTAGTGTTTCGGACAGTAGCAATCAGCCCCAGCATTTT
CASSVSDSSNQPQHF
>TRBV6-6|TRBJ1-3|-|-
TGTGCCAGCAGTTCCAAACAGGGATCAGGAAACACCATATATTTT
CASSSKQGSGNTIYF
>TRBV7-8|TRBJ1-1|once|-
TGTGCCAGCAGCTCCCTCAACGGGGAGAACACTGAAGCTTTCTTT
CASSSLNGENTEAFF
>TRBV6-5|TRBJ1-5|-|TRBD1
TGTGCCAGCAGCGGACAGGGGGGCAATCAGCCCCAGCATTTT
CASSGQGGNQPQHF
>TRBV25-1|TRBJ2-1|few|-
TGTGCCAGCAGTGATTTGAGTGGGCTGAGCTCCTACAATGAGCAGTTCTTC
CASSDLSGLSSYNEQFF
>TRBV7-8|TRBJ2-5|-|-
TGTGCCAGCCGTTACTACCCCGGGGGTACGCAAGAGACCCAGTACTTC
CASRYYPGGTQETQYF
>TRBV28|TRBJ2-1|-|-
TGTGCCAGCAGTTTTGGTAGCTACAATGAGCAGTTCTTC
CASSFGSYNEQFF
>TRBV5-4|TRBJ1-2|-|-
TGTGCCAGCAGCCCCCGGGGGGGGATCCTCTATGGCTACACCTTC
CASSPRGGILYGYTF
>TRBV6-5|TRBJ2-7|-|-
TGTGCCAGCAGTTTTGCCGGGGAGCAGTACTTC
CASSFAGEQYF
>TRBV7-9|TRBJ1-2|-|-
TGTGCCAGCAGCCCTTTACAGCATGGCTACACCTTC
CASSPLQHGYTF
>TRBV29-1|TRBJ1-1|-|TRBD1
TGCAGCGCCGGAGGACAGGGGGGGGTGAACACTGAAGCTTTCTTT
CSAGGQGGVNTEAFF
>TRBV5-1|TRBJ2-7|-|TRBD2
TGCGCCAGCAGCCGGGGAGGACTAGCGGGGTTATACGAGCAGTACTTC
CASSRGGLAGLYEQYF
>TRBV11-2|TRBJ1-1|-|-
TGTGCCAGCAGCTTTCAGGGGAAGGGTGAAGCTTTCTTT
CASSFQGKGEAFF
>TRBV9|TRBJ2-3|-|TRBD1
TGTGCCAGCAGCAGAAACAGGGGGCAGTCGGCAGATACGCAGTATTTT
CASSRNRGQSADTQYF
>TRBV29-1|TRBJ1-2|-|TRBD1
TGCAGCGTTGTCCCCTCGACAGGGTTGGTCCCCGCAGGGGTGACCTTC
CSVVPSTGLVPAGVTF
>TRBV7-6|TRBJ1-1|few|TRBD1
TGTGCCAGCAGCTTAGGGACAGGGGCCTTGAACACTGAAGCTTTCTTT
CASSLGTGALNTEAFF
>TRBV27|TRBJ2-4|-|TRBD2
TGTGCCAGCAGCTTAGTTGGCGAGCGGGGAAAAAACATTCAGTACTTC
CASSLVGERGKNIQYF
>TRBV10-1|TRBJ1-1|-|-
TGCGCCAGGCGAAGCCCAAACACTGAAGCTTTCTTT
CARRSPNTEAFF
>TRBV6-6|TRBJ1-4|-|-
TGTGCCAGCAGTTACGCGGGAATTAATGAAAAACTGTTTTTT
CASSYAGINEKLFF
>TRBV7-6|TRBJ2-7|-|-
TGTGCCAGCAGCTTAGAAGTCGGCGAGCAGTACTTC
CASSLEVGEQYF
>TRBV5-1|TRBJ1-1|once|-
TGCGCCAGCAGCTCTACACAGGGGAACACTGAAGCTTTCTTT
CASSSTQGNTEAFF
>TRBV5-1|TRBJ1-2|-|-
TGCGCCAGCAGTAGCCCTGCCGAGGGTTATGGCTACACCTTC
CASSSPAEGYGYTF
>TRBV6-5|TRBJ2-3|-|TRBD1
TGTGCCAGCAGTATAACAGGGGGCATCACAGATACGCAGTATTTT
CASSITGGITDTQYF
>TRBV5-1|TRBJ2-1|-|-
TGCGCCAGCAGCATCAGGGCGAACAATGAGCAGTTCTTC
CASSIRANNEQFF
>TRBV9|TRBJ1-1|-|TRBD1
TGTGCCAGTAGCGTAGGGCCCACAGGGGGGAACACTGAAGCTTTCTTT
CASSVGPTGGNTEAFF
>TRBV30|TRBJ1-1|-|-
TGTGCCCGAAGCCGGGGGACGACTGAAGCTTTCTTT
CARSRGTTEAFF
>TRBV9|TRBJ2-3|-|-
TGTGCCAGCAGCGCAACGACAGTTCCTAGCACAGATACGCAGTATTTT
CASSATTVPSTDTQYF
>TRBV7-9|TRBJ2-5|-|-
TGTGCCAGCAGCTTGGGGGGTCGGGAAGAGACCCAGTACTTC
CASSLGGREETQYF
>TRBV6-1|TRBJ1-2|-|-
TGTGCCAGCAGTTTCTGGCCGAACGCCTATGGCTACACCTTC
CASSFWPNAYGYTF
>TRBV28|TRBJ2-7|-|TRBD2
TGTGCCAGCAGTCAGGGGACTAGGAAGCAGTACTTC
CASSQGTRKQYF
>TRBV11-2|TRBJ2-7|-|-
TGTGCCAGCAGAAGGACTGGTCCCTACGAGCAGTACTTC
CASRRTGPYEQYF
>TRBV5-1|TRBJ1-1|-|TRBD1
TGCGCCAGCAGAACCGGGACAGTGAACACTGAAGCTTTCTTT
CASRTGTVNTEAFF
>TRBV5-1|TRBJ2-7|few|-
TGCGCCAGCAGCTTGGAGATTATTAGTGGCTCCTACGAGCAGTACTTC
CASSLEIISGSYEQYF
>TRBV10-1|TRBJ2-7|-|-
TGCGCCAGCAGTGATTCTTACGAGCAGTACTTC
CASSDSYEQYF
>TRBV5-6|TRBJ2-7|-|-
TGTGCCAGCAGCCCAGATCAGGGGTCTTACGAGCAGTACTTC
CASSPDQGSYEQYF
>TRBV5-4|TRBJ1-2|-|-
TGTGCCAGCAGCCCTGCACTACCGTCCGGACAGCATTACTATGGCTACACCTTC
CASSPALPSGQHYYGYTF